The next 14 T cell receptor beta chains were all read from a single sample in a study of control samples from healthy donors and cancer patients. Assay used: immunoSEQ multiplex PCR; TCRdb lists only in-frame clones, some missing. The profile shows 150,000 to 180,000 clones, about 94% of them singletons. Sequenced: blood. Receptors originate from a man between 40 and 49 years old in good health.

The chain links TRBV6-2 or TRBV6-3 to TRBJ2-7, with TRBD1 identical over 8 bases. V gave up 4 bases and J gave up 2 bases; unmatched junction bases: 4. The CDR3 totals 14 residues. In germline, CDR1 is MNHEY, CDR2 SVGEGT. CDR3 sequence (DNA): TGTGCCAGCAGTTCGGGACAGGCTACCTACGAGCAGTACTTC. Translation: CASSSGQATYEQYF.

This clone came up once. The chain joins TRBV18 to TRBJ2-5, with D possibly matching TRBD1 (7 bases). Germline lookup yields CDR1 KGHSH and CDR2 LQKENI. The CDR3 contains 15 residues. With 0 bases removed from V and 5 bases from J, the gap between germline ends came to 13 bases. The CDR3 loop reads CASSPPGQAGETQYF. CDR3 nucleotides: TGTGCCAGCTCACCACCTGGACAGGCGGGGGAGACCCAGTACTTC.

The chain combines TRBV6-5 with TRBJ2-3; perhaps TRBD2 as D (5 bases). With 0 bases removed from V and 4 bases from J, the gap between germline ends came to 11 bases. Germline V lookup: CDR1 MNHEY, CDR2 SVGAGI. This CDR3 spans 15 amino acids. CDR3 residues: CASSYSTGKPDTQYF. The CDR3 nucleotides read TGTGCCAGCAGTTACTCCACCGGGAAACCAGATACGCAGTATTTT.

Written as DNA, the CDR3 is TGTGCCAGCAGCCCCCCGAAAAAGTTACGGGAGACCCAGTACTTC. Its translation: CASSPPKKLRETQYF. V is TRBV11-2 and J is TRBJ2-5; no clear D gene. The germline V gene has CDR1 SGHAT and CDR2 FQNNGV. V was pared by 5 bases and J by 5 bases, with 18 bases between. This CDR3 region has 15 residues.

The rearrangement joins TRBV20-1 to TRBJ2-2; D gene uncertain. CDR3 length: 11 amino acids. Germline V gene lookup returns CDR1 DFQATT and CDR2 SNEGSKA (reference sequence). The ends were cut back, 5 bases at V and 4 bases at J, with 5 bases in the middle. The CDR3 DNA reads TGCAGTGCTCGTCTCACCGGGGAGCTGTTTTTT. Amino acids: CSARLTGELFF.

CDR3 sequence (DNA): TGTGCCAGCAGCTCCAGGGGCGGCAATCAGCCCCAGCATTTT. Translating it yields CASSSRGGNQPQHF. The V and J genes are TRBV7-2 and TRBJ1-5, with D maybe TRBD1 (6 bases). There are 14 residues in the CDR3. Trimming left V 4 bases short and J 2 bases short, with 9 bases between. The germline V gene encodes CDR1 SGHTA and CDR2 FQGNSA.

The chain carries TRBV7-9 and TRBJ1-2; D is unresolved. The germline CDR1 and CDR2 sequences are SEHNR and FQNEAQ (reference sequence). The CDR3 totals 16 residues. With 4 bases removed from V and 0 bases from J, the gap between germline ends came to 15 bases. CDR3 in amino acids: CASSYGKSPANYGYTF. For the CDR3, the DNA is TGTGCCAGCAGCTATGGCAAGAGCCCCGCTAACTATGGCTACACCTTC.

This chain connects TRBV7-2 to TRBJ2-7, with 9 bases identical to TRBD1. The CDR3 is 15 residues long. CDR1 is SGHTA and CDR2 is FQGNSA in the germline V gene. The V gene end was trimmed by 6 bases and the J gene end by 6 bases; junction bases not matched to a gene: 12. The CDR3 sequence: CASSPSGTGLLEQYF. The CDR3 nucleotides are TGTGCCAGCAGTCCGTCGGGGACAGGGTTACTCGAGCAGTACTTC.

The chain links TRBV13 to TRBJ1-3, with TRBD1 as a possible D gene (5 bases). CDR3 length: 14 residues. With 5 bases removed from V and 4 bases from J, the gap between germline ends came to 12 bases. Germline CDR1 PRHDT, CDR2 FYEKMQ (reference sequence). CDR3: CASSRWGSGNTIYF. As DNA, the CDR3 is TGTGCCAGCAGCCGCTGGGGGAGCGGAAACACCATATATTTT.

This chain links TRBV5-4 with TRBJ2-1, with 9 bases that match TRBD2. CDR3 length: 17 residues. Looked up from germline, CDR1 is SGHNT and CDR2 is YYREEE (reference sequence). Trimming removed 1 base from V and 2 bases from J; junction bases left unmatched: 7. CDR3 coding DNA: TGTGCCAGCAGCTTGTATCGGCTAGCGGGGACCTACAATGAGCAGTTCTTC. This codes for CASSLYRLAGTYNEQFF.

V gene TRBV6-5 combines with J gene TRBJ2-7, with D possibly called TRBD1 or TRBD2 (7 bases each). Germline values: CDR1 MNHEY, CDR2 SVGAGI. CDR3 length equals 15 residues. The ends were cut back, 6 bases at V and 0 bases at J, with 15 bases in the middle. The CDR3 nucleotides read TGTGCCAGCAGAACGACAGGGAGGGACTCCTACGAGCAGTACTTC. Residues: CASRTTGRDSYEQYF.

This sequence joins TRBV3-1 (or the pseudogene TRBV3-2) and TRBJ1-1, with no clear D. Trimming left V 4 bases short and J 0 bases short, with 6 bases between. CDR1 is LGHDT, CDR2 YNNKEL, per germline (reference sequence). The CDR3 covers 13 residues. As DNA, the CDR3 is TGTGCCAGCAGCCGTTTTCTGAACACTGAAGCTTTCTTT. Amino acid sequence: CASSRFLNTEAFF.

The chain employs TRBV6-6 and TRBJ2-3; a possible D gene is TRBD2 (7 bases). V was cut by 0 bases and J by 5 bases, with 12 bases left in between. This CDR3 spans 15 amino acids. Germline CDR1 is MNHNY and CDR2 is SVGAGI (reference sequence). The CDR3 loop is CASSYSRGAKDTQYF. In DNA, the CDR3 is TGTGCCAGCAGTTACTCCCGGGGGGCTAAAGATACGCAGTATTTT.

This sequence joins TRBV4-2 and TRBJ2-1, with TRBD2 matching over 7 bases. Germline trimming cut 4 bases from V and 7 bases from J; bases unmatched to any gene: 7. This CDR3 is built from 14 residues. Germline V CDR1 and CDR2: LGHNA, YNFKEQ. Written as DNA, the CDR3 is TGTGCCAGCAGCCTCCACGGGGGGAGGAATGAGCAGTTCTTC. Its protein product is CASSLHGGRNEQFF.